Below are 20 T cell receptor beta chains sequenced from a single sample in a study of cytomegalovirus exposure and HLA in healthy donors (dated by TCRdb to 2016 to 2017). Library prep was done by the immunoSEQ multiplex PCR assay. The multiplex PCR relied on a mix of 60 forward primers for TCR Vbeta segments and 13 reverse primers for TCR Jbeta segments. In its TCRdb copy, this immuneACCESS table keeps in-frame sequences only and misses some clones. Where compared with another copy, unresolved V genes explain less than half of these, and the others have no known cause. Here the sample has some 180,000 clones; 65% to 85% occur a single time. Jointly, the top ten make up about 3% of the sample. The sequencing sample was made of PBMCs. These receptors were taken from a female donor in good health and CMV-seronegative.

Here the CDR3 reads CASSPLGQGAPSGNTIYF. CDR3 coding DNA: TGTGCCAGCTCACCACTGGGACAGGGGGCACCCTCTGGAAACACCATATATTTT. This chain connects TRBV18 to TRBJ1-3; 12 bases fit TRBD1. Germline lookup yields CDR1 KGHSH and CDR2 LQKENI. This CDR3 spans 18 amino acids. V lost 1 base and J lost 0; bases outside the gene matches: 4.

The rearrangement uses TRBV10-3 and TRBJ2-2; 7 bases align to TRBD1. V gave up 8 bases and J gave up 4 bases; unmatched junction bases: 28. From germline, CDR1 is ENHRY and CDR2 SYGVKD. The CDR3 consists of 21 residues. In DNA, the CDR3 is TGTGCCATCGAGGGGAATGACCGGGACAGCCGATTCAATCTTCCCACCGGGGAGCTGTTTTTT. The encoded protein is CAIEGNDRDSRFNLPTGELFF.

J is TRBJ1-1 and V is TRBV27, with 8 bases lining up with TRBD1. Germline V gene sequence: CDR1 MNHEY, CDR2 SMNVEV (reference sequence). The CDR3 sequence is 16 residues long. V trimming: 4 bases; J trimming: 2 bases; junction bases outside the gene matches: 9. The DNA for the CDR3 is TGTGCCAGCAGTTACATAAGGGGACAGGATAACACTGAAGCTTTCTTT. Translation: CASSYIRGQDNTEAFF.

The chain employs TRBV7-3 and TRBJ2-5, with 7 positions matching TRBD2. CDR1 and CDR2 from the germline V gene are SGHTA and FQGTGA. Unmatched junction bases numbered 4, after V lost 5 bases and J lost 4 bases. The CDR3 runs to 13 residues. CDR3 amino acids: CASSRAGVETQYF. CDR3 DNA: TGTGCCAGCAGCCGGGCGGGGGTAGAGACCCAGTACTTC. The full variable domain, rest sourced from reference TRBV7-3 and TRBJ2-5, is GAGVSQTPSNKVTEKGKYVELRCDPISGHTALYWYRQSLGQGPEFLIYFQGTGAADDSGLPNDRFFAVRPEGSVSTLKIQRTERGDSAVYLCASSRAGVETQYFGPGTRLLVL.

J is TRBJ2-7 and V is TRBV9, with D perhaps matching TRBD1 (5 bases). This CDR3 region has 17 residues. V was shortened by 0 bases and J by 3 bases, with 19 bases between the two germline ends. Germline CDR1 reads SGDLS; CDR2 reads YYNGEE. DNA for the CDR3: TGTGCCAGCAGCGTAGAATCGGACACATGGTCGTTCTACGAGCAGTACTTC. The encoded protein is CASSVESDTWSFYEQYF.

The rearrangement joins TRBV6-6 to TRBJ2-3, with 10 bases fitting TRBD2. Germline V gene sequence: CDR1 MNHNY, CDR2 SVGAGI (reference sequence). V was pared by 5 bases and J by 6 bases, with 8 bases of the junction left unmatched. The CDR3 has 15 amino acids. The CDR3 coding sequence is TGTGCCAGCAGTCTACAGCGGGGGGGGGCCGATACGCAGTATTTT. Translating it yields CASSLQRGGADTQYF.

The chain recombines TRBV6-5 with TRBJ1-1; D possibly corresponds to TRBD1 (5 bases). The germline gives CDR1 MNHEY, CDR2 SVGAGI. The CDR3 is made up of 16 amino acids. V shed 0 bases and J shed 5 bases, with 16 bases lying between them. The DNA of the CDR3 is TGTGCCAGCAGTTACTCAGAAGTGGTGTCAGGGACTGAAGCTTTCTTT. It is translated as CASSYSEVVSGTEAFF.

The CDR3 loop is CASEGSTSFYEQYF. CDR3 nucleotide sequence: TGTGCCAGCGAGGGATCTACCTCTTTCTACGAGCAGTACTTC. This rearrangement joins TRBV2 to TRBJ2-7; TRBD2 might be the D (5 bases). The germline gives CDR1 SNHLY, CDR2 FYNNEI. Trimming shortened V by 8 bases and J by 3 bases, and 17 bases separated the two germline ends. The CDR3 runs 14 residues.

This clone was counted a single time. The chain uses TRBV7-9 and TRBJ2-2; 12 bases are shared with TRBD1. V lost 5 bases and J lost 4; bases outside the gene matches: 11. The CDR3 loop spans 18 amino acids. Germline CDR1 is SEHNR and CDR2 is FQNEAQ (reference sequence). The CDR3 coding sequence is TGTGCCAGCAGCGCCTCTCCGGGACAGGGGGCGGGCACCGGGGAGCTGTTTTTT. Encoded protein: CASSASPGQGAGTGELFF.

This clone was observed a single time. This rearrangement joins TRBV29-1 to TRBJ2-3; D is ambiguous. CDR3 size: 11 residues. Per the germline V gene, CDR1 is SQVTM and CDR2 is ANQGSEA. The V end lost 8 bases, the J end lost 4 bases, and 10 bases lay between the germline ends. The DNA of the CDR3 is TGCAGCATAGATATAGCAGATACGCAGTATTTT. Its protein product is CSIDIADTQYF.

The gene calls are TRBV28 and TRBJ2-1, with 15 bases matching TRBD2. The CDR3 loop spans 17 amino acids. Trimming removed 4 bases from V and 6 bases from J; junction bases left unmatched: 7. Germline-derived CDR1 and CDR2 are MDHEN and SYDVKM. CDR3: CASSSGTSGGNLNEQFF. CDR3 DNA: TGTGCCAGCAGTTCGGGGACTAGCGGGGGGAATCTCAATGAGCAGTTCTTC. The full variable domain, completed using reference TRBV28 and TRBJ2-1, is DVKVTQSSRYLVKRTGEKVFLECVQDMDHENMFWYRQDPGLGLRLIYFSYDVKMKEKGDIPEGYSVSREKKERFSLILESASTNQTSMYLCASSSGTSGGNLNEQFFGPGTRLTVL.

This clone was observed a handful of times. The chain carries TRBV15 and TRBJ2-1; 9 nucleotides align to TRBD1. Germline loops: CDR1 LNHNV, CDR2 YYDKDF (reference sequence). Trimming removed 3 bases from V and 0 bases from J; junction bases left unmatched: 3. CDR3 length: 16 residues. The CDR3 sequence: CATSSETGGSYNEQFF. The DNA of the CDR3 is TGTGCCACCAGCAGCGAGACAGGGGGCTCCTACAATGAGCAGTTCTTC.

V usage is TRBV27 and J usage is TRBJ2-1; 7 bases are a match to TRBD1. This CDR3 spans 13 amino acids. The germline gives CDR1 MNHEY, CDR2 SMNVEV (reference sequence). V lost 4 bases, J lost 3 bases, and 0 bases stayed unmatched. The CDR3 sequence: CASSYRGYNEQFF. The CDR3, as DNA: TGTGCCAGCAGTTACAGGGGCTACAATGAGCAGTTCTTC.

This chain links TRBV6-1 with TRBJ2-3; possible D gene TRBD1, 6 bases. CDR3 length: 13 residues. The V end was cut by 8 bases, the J end by 4 bases, with 13 bases between. Germline CDR1 is MNHNS and CDR2 is SASEGT. Here the CDR3 reads CASQRTAADTQYF. Written as DNA, the CDR3 is TGTGCCAGCCAGAGGACAGCTGCAGATACGCAGTATTTT.

The J gene is TRBJ2-4, the V gene TRBV2; perhaps TRBD1 as D (6 bases). V lost 7 bases and J 8 bases, leaving 21 bases between the germline ends. This CDR3 has 15 amino acids. Germline-derived CDR1 and CDR2 are SNHLY and FYNNEI. The CDR3 region is CASTPLGGLEYIQYF. CDR3 nucleotide sequence: TGTGCCAGCACCCCCCTAGGGGGTCTAGAGTACATTCAGTACTTC. Full variable domain (outside the CDR3, taken from reference TRBV2 and TRBJ2-4): EPEVTQTPSHQVTQMGQEVILRCVPISNHLYFYWYRQILGQKVEFLVSFYNNEISEKSEIFDDQFSVERPDGSNFTLKIRSTKLEDSAMYFCASTPLGGLEYIQYFGAGTRLSVL.

This chain joins TRBV30 and TRBJ2-1; 9 bases agree with TRBD1. Germline CDR1 reads GTSNPN; CDR2 reads SVGIG (reference sequence). Trimming took 2 bases from V and 2 from J; bases not matched to a gene: 4. The CDR3 is made up of 15 amino acids. CDR3 sequence reads: CAWSQGTGTYNEQFF. DNA for the CDR3: TGTGCCTGGAGTCAGGGGACAGGGACCTACAATGAGCAGTTCTTC.

J is TRBJ1-5 and V is TRBV6-1; maybe TRBD1 (5 bases). Germline loops: CDR1 MNHNS, CDR2 SASEGT. The V end lost 3 bases, the J end lost 6 bases, and 12 bases lay between the germline ends. This CDR3 has 14 amino acids. The CDR3, as DNA: TGTGCCAGCAGTGATGGGGGGGGTCCTCAGCCCCAGCATTTT. It translates to CASSDGGGPQPQHF.

This clone showed up just a few times. Written as DNA, the CDR3 is TGTGCCAGCAGCTCCTGGACTCTACTAGCGGCATACAATGAGCAGTTCTTC. It codes for CASSSWTLLAAYNEQFF. The chain recombines TRBV5-6 with TRBJ2-1; 8 bases are shared with TRBD2. The CDR3 runs 17 residues. The germline V gene encodes CDR1 SGHDT and CDR2 YYEEEE. V was pared by 3 bases and J by 4 bases, with 12 bases of the junction left unmatched.

This rearrangement joins TRBV28 to TRBJ1-5; tentative D call: TRBD1 (5 bases). The V end was cut by 3 bases, the J end by 3 bases, with 15 bases between. CDR1 MDHEN and CDR2 SYDVKM come from the germline V gene. CDR3 length: 16 residues. As DNA, the CDR3 is TGTGCCAGCAGTTTGGGACTGGGACCGTCCAATCAGCCCCAGCATTTT. Protein sequence: CASSLGLGPSNQPQHF.

The V and J genes are TRBV7-3 and TRBJ1-6; 9 positions agree with TRBD1. The V and J ends lost 4 bases and 10 bases, in that order; junction bases with no gene match: 14. Germline V gene data show CDR1 as SGHTA and CDR2 as FQGTGA. CDR3 length equals 17 residues. CDR3 loop: CASSSSPGTGLRSPLHF. DNA of the CDR3: TGTGCCAGCAGCTCAAGTCCCGGGACAGGGCTACGGTCACCCCTCCACTTT.